This TCR beta chain was recovered during a study of blood T cell repertoires in COVID-19. Study as a whole: Spain, Italy and the United States supplied samples that represented acute and convalescent COVID-19. Sample material is recorded as cDNA or gDNA derived from T cells, B-cell-depleted T cells, or PBMCs.

Per the original methods: For nucleated cells, counts were estimated from reference gene primer amplification. The assay was immunoSEQ multiplex PCR, and TCRdb's table has in-frame clones only and misses some. Clone size and the V and J calls come from that table; the DNA yielded D and trimming. The sample contains roughly 65,000 clones, around 86% of which appear only once. The CDR3 totals 13 residues. Trimming removed 3 bases at V and 0 bases at J, with 4 bases between. CDR1 is MNHEY and CDR2 is SMNVEV in the germline V gene (reference sequence). Sequenced sample: peripheral blood. This clonotype originated in an older woman with acute or convalescent COVID-19. The chain links TRBV27 to TRBJ2-3; no clear D gene. Written as DNA, the CDR3 is TGTGCCAGCAGTTTCTACAGCACAGATACGCAGTATTTT. Translated: CASSFYSTDTQYF.